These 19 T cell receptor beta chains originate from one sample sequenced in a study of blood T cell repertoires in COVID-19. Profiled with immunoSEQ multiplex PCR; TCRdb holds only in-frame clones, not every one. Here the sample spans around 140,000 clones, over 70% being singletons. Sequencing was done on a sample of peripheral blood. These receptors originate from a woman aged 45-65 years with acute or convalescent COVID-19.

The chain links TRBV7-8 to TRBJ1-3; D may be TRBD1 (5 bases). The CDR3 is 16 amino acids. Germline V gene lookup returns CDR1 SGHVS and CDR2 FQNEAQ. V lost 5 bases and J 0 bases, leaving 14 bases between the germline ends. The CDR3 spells CASSPNQGVSGNTIYF. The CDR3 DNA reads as TGTGCCAGCAGCCCAAATCAGGGTGTCTCTGGAAACACCATATATTTT.

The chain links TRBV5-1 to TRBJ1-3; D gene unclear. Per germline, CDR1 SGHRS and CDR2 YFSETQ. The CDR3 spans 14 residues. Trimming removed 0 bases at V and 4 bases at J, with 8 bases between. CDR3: CASSLGALGNTIYF. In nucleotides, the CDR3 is TGCGCCAGCAGCTTGGGGGCATTAGGAAACACCATATATTTT.

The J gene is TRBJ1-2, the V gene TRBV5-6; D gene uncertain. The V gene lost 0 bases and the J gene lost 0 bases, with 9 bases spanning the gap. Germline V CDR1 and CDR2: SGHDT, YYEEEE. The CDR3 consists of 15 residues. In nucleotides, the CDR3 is TGTGCCAGCAGCTTGGACCCGGTAACTAACTATGGCTACACCTTC. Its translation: CASSLDPVTNYGYTF.

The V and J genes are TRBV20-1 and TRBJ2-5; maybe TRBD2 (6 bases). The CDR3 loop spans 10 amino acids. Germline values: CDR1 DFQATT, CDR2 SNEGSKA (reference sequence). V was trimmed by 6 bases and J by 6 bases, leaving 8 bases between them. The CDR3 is CSAGGKTQYF. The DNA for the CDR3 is TGCAGTGCGGGAGGAAAGACCCAGTACTTC.

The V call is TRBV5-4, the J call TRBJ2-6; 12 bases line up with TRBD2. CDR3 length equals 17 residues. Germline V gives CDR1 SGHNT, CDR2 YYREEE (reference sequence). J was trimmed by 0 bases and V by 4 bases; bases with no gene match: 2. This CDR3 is CASSPSGRASGANVLTF. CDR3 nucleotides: TGTGCCAGCAGCCCTAGCGGGAGGGCCTCTGGGGCCAACGTCCTGACTTTC. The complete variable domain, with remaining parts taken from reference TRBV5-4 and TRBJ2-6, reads ETGVTQSPTHLIKTRGQQVTLRCSSQSGHNTVSWYQQALGQGPQFIFQYYREEENGRGNFPPRFSGLQFPNYSSELNVNALELDDSALYLCASSPSGRASGANVLTFGAGSRLTVL.

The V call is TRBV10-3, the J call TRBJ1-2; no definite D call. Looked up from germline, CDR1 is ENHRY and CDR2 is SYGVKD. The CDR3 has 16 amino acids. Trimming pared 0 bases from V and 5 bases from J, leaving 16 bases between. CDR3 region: CAISESPGREVYGYTF. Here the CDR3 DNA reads TGTGCCATCAGTGAGTCACCGGGGAGGGAGGTTTATGGCTACACCTTC.

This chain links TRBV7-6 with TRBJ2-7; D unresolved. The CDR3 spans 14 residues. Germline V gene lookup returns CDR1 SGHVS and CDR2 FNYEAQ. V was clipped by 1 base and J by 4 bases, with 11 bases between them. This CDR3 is CASSLGGGLYEQYF. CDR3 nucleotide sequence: TGTGCCAGCAGCTTAGGCGGCGGCTTATACGAGCAGTACTTC.

CDR3 nucleotide sequence: TGTGCCAGCAGCCAAGATGTAACTGGACACGGCTACTTGGATGGCTACACCTTC. Protein product: CASSQDVTGHGYLDGYTF. This chain connects TRBV3-1 (or the pseudogene TRBV3-2) to TRBJ1-2, with a weak D call TRBD1 (5 bases). Germline V lookup: CDR1 LGHDT, CDR2 YNNKEL (reference sequence). CDR3 length: 18 residues. Between the trimmed V and J ends, which lost 0 bases and 6 bases, there was a span of 23 bases.

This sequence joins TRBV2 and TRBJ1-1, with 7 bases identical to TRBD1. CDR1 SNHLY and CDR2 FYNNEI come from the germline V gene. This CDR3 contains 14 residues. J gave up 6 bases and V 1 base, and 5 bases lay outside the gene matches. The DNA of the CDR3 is TGTGCCAGCAGTGAAGTGACAGGGAGGCCTGAAGCTTTCTTT. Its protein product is CASSEVTGRPEAFF. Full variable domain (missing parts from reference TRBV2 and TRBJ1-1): EPEVTQTPSHQVTQMGQEVILRCVPISNHLYFYWYRQILGQKVEFLVSFYNNEISEKSEIFDDQFSVERPDGSNFTLKIRSTKLEDSAMYFCASSEVTGRPEAFFGQGTRLTVV.

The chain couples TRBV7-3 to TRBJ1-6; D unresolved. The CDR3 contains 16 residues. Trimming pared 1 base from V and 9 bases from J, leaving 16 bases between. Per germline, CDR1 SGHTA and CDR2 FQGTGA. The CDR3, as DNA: TGTGCCAGCAGCTTAAATATCCTAGGCGGGAGTTCACCCCTCCACTTT. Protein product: CASSLNILGGSSPLHF.

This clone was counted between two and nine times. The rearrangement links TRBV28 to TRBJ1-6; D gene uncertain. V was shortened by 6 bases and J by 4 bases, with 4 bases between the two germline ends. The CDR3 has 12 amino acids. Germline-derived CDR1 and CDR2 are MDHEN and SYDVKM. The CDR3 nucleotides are TGTGCCAGCAGGCGGTATAATTCACCCCTCCACTTT. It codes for CASRRYNSPLHF.

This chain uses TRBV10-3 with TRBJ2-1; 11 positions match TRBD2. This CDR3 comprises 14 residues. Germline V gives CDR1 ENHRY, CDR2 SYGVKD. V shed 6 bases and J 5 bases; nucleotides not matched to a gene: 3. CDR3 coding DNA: TGTGCCATCAGGGGACTAGCGGACGACAATGAGCAGTTCTTC. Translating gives CAIRGLADDNEQFF.

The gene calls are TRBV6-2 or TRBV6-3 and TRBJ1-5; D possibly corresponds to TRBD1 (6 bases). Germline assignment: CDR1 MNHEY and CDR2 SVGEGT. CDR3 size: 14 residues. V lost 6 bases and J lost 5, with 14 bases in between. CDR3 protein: CASSSGTMYQPQHF. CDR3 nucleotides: TGTGCCAGCAGCTCCGGGACAATGTATCAGCCCCAGCATTTT.

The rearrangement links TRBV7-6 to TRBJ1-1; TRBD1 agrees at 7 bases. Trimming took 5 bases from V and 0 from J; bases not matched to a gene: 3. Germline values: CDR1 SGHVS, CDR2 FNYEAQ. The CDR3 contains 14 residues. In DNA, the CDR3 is TGTGCCAGCAGCCGAGGACAGGTGAACACTGAAGCTTTCTTT. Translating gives CASSRGQVNTEAFF.

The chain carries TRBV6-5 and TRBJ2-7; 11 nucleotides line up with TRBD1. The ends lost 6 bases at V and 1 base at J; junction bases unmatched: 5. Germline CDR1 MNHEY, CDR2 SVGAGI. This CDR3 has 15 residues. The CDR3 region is CASRSDRGLSYEQYF. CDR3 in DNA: TGTGCCAGCAGATCGGACAGGGGGCTATCCTACGAGCAGTACTTC.

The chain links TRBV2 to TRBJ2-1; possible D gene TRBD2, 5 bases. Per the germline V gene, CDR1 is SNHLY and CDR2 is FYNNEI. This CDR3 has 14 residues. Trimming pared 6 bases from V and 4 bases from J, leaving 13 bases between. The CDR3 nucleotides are TGTGCCAGCAGGGGCCCCACTAGTTACAATGAGCAGTTCTTC. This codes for CASRGPTSYNEQFF.

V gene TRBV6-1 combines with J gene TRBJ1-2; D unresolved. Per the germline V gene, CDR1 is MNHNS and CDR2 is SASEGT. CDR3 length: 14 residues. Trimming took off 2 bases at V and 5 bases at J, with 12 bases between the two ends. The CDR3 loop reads CASSEIGNRYGYTF. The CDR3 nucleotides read TGTGCCAGCAGTGAAATCGGGAATAGGTATGGCTACACCTTC.

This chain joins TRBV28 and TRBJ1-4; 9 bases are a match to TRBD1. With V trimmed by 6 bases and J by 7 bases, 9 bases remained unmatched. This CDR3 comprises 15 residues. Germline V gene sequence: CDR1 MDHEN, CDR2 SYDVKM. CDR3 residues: CASRAPTGGGEKLFF. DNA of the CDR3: TGTGCCAGCAGAGCCCCGACAGGGGGAGGTGAAAAACTGTTTTTT.

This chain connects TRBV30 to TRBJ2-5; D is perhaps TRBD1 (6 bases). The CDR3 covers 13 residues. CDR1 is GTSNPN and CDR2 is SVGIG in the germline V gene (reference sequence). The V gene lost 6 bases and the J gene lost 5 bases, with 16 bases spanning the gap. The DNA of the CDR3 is TGTGCCTGCCAAGGGGGATCCTTGGAGACCCAGTACTTC. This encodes CACQGGSLETQYF.